The T cell receptor (beta chain) under discussion was sequenced for a study of Tregs in tolerant kidney transplant recipients. About this clone itself: What it binds is unknown.

V was pared by 2 bases and J by 3 bases, with 0 bases of the junction left unmatched. Germline CDR1 reads SGHNT; CDR2 reads YENEEA. The CDR3 extends over 13 amino acids. Study-level points and caveats: Biological reproducibility was not directly addressed in this study.

Unstimulated regulatory T cells (CD4+CD25+CD127-), CD4+CD25- non-regulatory cells, CD4 and CD8 cells were FACS-sorted from thawed PBMCs. An overnight rest at 37°C with about 220 IU/ml IL-2 preceded regulatory T cell sorting from thawed PBMCs. Data came from immunoSEQ multiplex PCR; TCRdb stores just in-frame clones and leaves some out. The repertoire holds under 95,000 clones, less than 95% seen once, with 0.34% in the top ten. The sequencing used Tregs from blood, collected before the transplant. This chain links TRBV11-3 with TRBJ1-1; 7 nucleotides agree with TRBD1. The clonotype comes from a human donor who received a combined kidney and bone marrow transplant. CDR3 coding DNA: TGTGCCAGCAGCTTAACAGGGGACACTGAAGCTTTCTTT. Protein: CASSLTGDTEAFF.